This TCR beta chain came from a study of cytomegalovirus exposure and HLA in healthy donors. Study conclusions and caveats: TCR beta sequences reportedly predicted most subjects' HLA-A and HLA-B alleles accurately.

Vbeta (60) and Jbeta (13) primers were used in the PCR. TCRdb's table, derived via immunoSEQ multiplex PCR, lists solely in-frame clones and lacks some. The sample shows more than 110,000 clones, 70% to 90% of them seen only once. Note on this clone: Its cognate antigen is unknown.

V was shortened by 1 base and J by 8 bases, with 12 bases between the two germline ends. Germline values: CDR1 SEHNR, CDR2 FQNEAQ (reference sequence). The CDR3 totals 15 residues. The V call is TRBV7-9, the J call TRBJ1-6; D remains unclear. Sequenced: PBMCs. This TCR was recovered from a man between 45 and 60 years old in good health and CMV-seronegative. CDR3 bases: TGTGCCAGCAGCTTAGACGGAGGTTTATATTCACCCCTCCACTTT. Its protein product is CASSLDGGLYSPLHF.